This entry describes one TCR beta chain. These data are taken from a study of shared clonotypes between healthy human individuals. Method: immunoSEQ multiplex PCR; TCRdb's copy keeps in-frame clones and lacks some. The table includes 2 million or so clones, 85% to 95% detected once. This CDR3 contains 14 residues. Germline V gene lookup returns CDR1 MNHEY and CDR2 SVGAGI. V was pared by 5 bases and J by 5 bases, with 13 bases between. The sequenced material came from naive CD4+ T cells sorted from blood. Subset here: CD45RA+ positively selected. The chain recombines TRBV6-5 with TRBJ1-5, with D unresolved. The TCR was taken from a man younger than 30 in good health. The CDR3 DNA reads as TGTGCCAGCAGTCGCCCGGACGGCTATCAGCCCCAGCATTTT. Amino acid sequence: CASSRPDGYQPQHF.